The rows below give T cell receptor beta chains drawn from one sample of a study of OX40 agonist ivuxolimab in advanced cancers. Method: immunoSEQ multiplex PCR; TCRdb's copy keeps in-frame clones and lacks some. The sample shows approximately 40,000 clones, around 77% of them seen only once. The sample consisted of CD4+ or CD8+ T cells sorted from blood, taken in a trial of the OX40 agonist ivuxolimab. The receptors were gathered from an adult with an advanced solid tumor such as melanoma, head and neck, liver or kidney cancer. CDR3s include the opening cysteine and the closing phenylalanine or tryptophan. Each record gives: V gene, D gene, CDR3 length, J gene, clone size, CDR3 DNA, CDR3 protein. D genes are given only for firm matches. Clone sizes are given selectively: once, few, many, or a class where the clone is expanded.

TRBV11-2	.	13	TRBJ2-7	.	TGTGCCAGCAGCTTAGGACCCCCCTACGAGCAGTACTTC	CASSLGPPYEQYF
TRBV9	TRBD1	13	TRBJ1-2	.	TGTGCCAGCAGCGCCGGGACAGGGGGCGGCTACACCTTC	CASSAGTGGGYTF
TRBV7-2	.	15	TRBJ2-5	.	TGTGCCAGCACGCGAACGTGGGGGGAATTAGAGACCCAGTACTTC	CASTRTWGELETQYF
TRBV27	TRBD2	14	TRBJ2-1	few	TGTGCCAGCAGACTAGCGGGAGAAGGCAATGAGCAGTTCTTC	CASRLAGEGNEQFF
TRBV2	.	14	TRBJ2-1	.	TGTGCCAGCAGTGAACTAGCGCTTTACAATGAGCAGTTCTTC	CASSELALYNEQFF
TRBV7-9	.	15	TRBJ1-2	.	TGTGCCAGCAGCTTAGCCTCCACACTACCCGATGGCTACACCTTC	CASSLASTLPDGYTF
TRBV19	TRBD2	17	TRBJ2-3	.	TGTGCCAGTAGTAAGTCACTAGCGGGAGAGATCACAGATACGCAGTATTTT	CASSKSLAGEITDTQYF
TRBV7-9	.	15	TRBJ2-7	.	TGTGCCAGCAGCTTAGTCGTGGGAGGTGAGGACGAGCAGTACTTC	CASSLVVGGEDEQYF
TRBV25-1	.	16	TRBJ1-2	many	TGTGCCAGCAGCGGAACCGGGACTAGGGGGTACTATGGCTACACCTTC	CASSGTGTRGYYGYTF
TRBV12-5	.	12	TRBJ2-7	.	TGTGCTAGTGGCCCGACAGTAGACGAGCAGTACTTC	CASGPTVDEQYF
TRBV5-6	.	16	TRBJ2-7	.	TGTGCCAGCAGCTCCGGCCAATGGGGCAGGGAGAACGAGCAGTACTTC	CASSSGQWGRENEQYF
TRBV6-4	.	16	TRBJ2-4	.	TGTGCCAGCAGTGAACAACTAGGTATTGCCAAAAACATTCAGTACTTC	CASSEQLGIAKNIQYF
TRBV10-3	.	12	TRBJ1-2	.	TGTGCCAGTCGTACCACAGGGCTTGGCTACACCTTC	CASRTTGLGYTF
TRBV10-3	TRBD2	17	TRBJ2-3	.	TGTGCCATCAGCGGGACTAGCGGGCACACTAGCACAGATACGCAGTATTTT	CAISGTSGHTSTDTQYF
TRBV6-6	TRBD1	14	TRBJ2-7	.	TGTGCCAGCAGTACGGGACAGGGGACTTCCGAGCAGTACTTC	CASSTGQGTSEQYF
TRBV6-5	.	13	TRBJ2-1	.	TGTGCCAGCAATTACTCGACCGGCCTGGAGCAGTTCTTC	CASNYSTGLEQFF
TRBV6-6	TRBD1	14	TRBJ2-7	.	TGTGCCAGCAGTTACCTTGACAGGGGCGACGAGCAGTACTTC	CASSYLDRGDEQYF
TRBV7-9	.	16	TRBJ1-4	.	TGTGCCAGCAGCTTAGGAATTGGACAGACTAATGAAAAACTGTTTTTT	CASSLGIGQTNEKLFF
TRBV10-3	TRBD2	15	TRBJ2-3	.	TGTGCCATCAGCCCCGGACTAGCTAGCACAGATACGCAGTATTTT	CAISPGLASTDTQYF
TRBV6-5	.	14	TRBJ1-3	.	TGTGCCACCAGCTTGGCGGGTGACGGAAACACCATATATTTT	CATSLAGDGNTIYF
TRBV2	.	14	TRBJ2-7	.	TGTGCCAGCAGTGGGGACCTCTCCTCTTACGAGCAGTACTTC	CASSGDLSSYEQYF
TRBV7-8	TRBD1	15	TRBJ2-7	.	TGTGCCAGCAGTTACGGGGACAGTAGCTCCTACGAGCAGTACTTC	CASSYGDSSSYEQYF
TRBV27	TRBD1	15	TRBJ2-7	.	TGTGCCAGCAGCCTGGACAGGGGCCTTTCCTACGAGCAGTACTTC	CASSLDRGLSYEQYF
TRBV28	.	13	TRBJ1-2	.	TGTGCCAGCGGCACGCCCACAGGGCTTGGCTACACCTTC	CASGTPTGLGYTF